This TCR beta chain was found in a study of glioma-infiltrating T cells after dendritic cell vaccination. Libraries were prepared by immunoSEQ multiplex PCR; TCRdb keeps only in-frame clonotypes and omits some of them. The sample has around 32,000 clones, 85% to 95% seen once. This CDR3 spans 14 amino acids. V lost 8 bases, J lost 3 bases, and 7 bases stayed unmatched. Germline lookup yields CDR1 LNHDA and CDR2 SQIVND (reference sequence). Selection required adequate fresh-frozen tumor tissue plus more than two years' survival data. The V and J genes are TRBV19 and TRBJ1-1; 9 bases map to TRBD1. Sequencing used blood, obtained before dendritic cell vaccination. This TCR came from a human donor with glioblastoma. The CDR3 DNA is TGTGCCAGTCGACAGGGGGGTAAGGACACTGAAGCTTTCTTT. Its translation is CASRQGGKDTEAFF. Supplemented by reference TRBV19 and TRBJ1-1, the full variable domain reads DGGITQSPKYLFRKEGQNVTLSCEQNLNHDAMYWYRQDPGQGLRLIYYSQIVNDFQKGDIAEGYSVSREKKESFPLTVTSAQKNPTAFYLCASRQGGKDTEAFFGQGTRLTVV.